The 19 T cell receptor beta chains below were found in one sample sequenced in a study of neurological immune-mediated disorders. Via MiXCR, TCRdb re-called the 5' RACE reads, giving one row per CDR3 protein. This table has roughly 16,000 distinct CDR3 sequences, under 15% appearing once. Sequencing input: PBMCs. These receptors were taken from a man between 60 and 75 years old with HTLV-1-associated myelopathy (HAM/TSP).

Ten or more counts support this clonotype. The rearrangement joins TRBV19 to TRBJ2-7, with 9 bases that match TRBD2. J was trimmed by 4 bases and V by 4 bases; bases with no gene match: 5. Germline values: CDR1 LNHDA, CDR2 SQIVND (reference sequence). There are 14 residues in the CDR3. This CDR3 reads CASSRASGEYEQYF. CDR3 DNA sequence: TGTGCCAGTAGTAGGGCTAGCGGGGAGTACGAGCAGTACTTC.

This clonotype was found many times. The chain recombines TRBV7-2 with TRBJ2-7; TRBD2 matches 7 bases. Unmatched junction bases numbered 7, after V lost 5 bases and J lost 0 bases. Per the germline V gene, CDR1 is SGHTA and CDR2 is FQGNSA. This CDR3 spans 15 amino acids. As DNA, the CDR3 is TGTGCCAGCAGCCCTAGCGGTTTAAGCTCCTACGAGCAGTACTTC. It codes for CASSPSGLSSYEQYF.

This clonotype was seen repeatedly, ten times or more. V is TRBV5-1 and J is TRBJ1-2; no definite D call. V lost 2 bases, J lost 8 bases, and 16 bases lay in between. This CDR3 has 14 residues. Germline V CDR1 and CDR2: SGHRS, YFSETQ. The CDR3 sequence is CASSLRLSSSGYTF. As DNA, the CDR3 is TGCGCCAGCAGCTTACGCCTATCTAGTAGCGGCTACACCTTC.

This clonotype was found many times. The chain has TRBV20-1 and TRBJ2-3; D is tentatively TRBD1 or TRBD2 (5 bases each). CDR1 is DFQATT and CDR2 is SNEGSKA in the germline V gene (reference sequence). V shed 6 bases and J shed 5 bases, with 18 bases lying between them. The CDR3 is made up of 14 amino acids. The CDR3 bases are TGCAGTGCCTCAGGCAGGGTTGAGGGAGATACGCAGTATTTT. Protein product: CSASGRVEGDTQYF.

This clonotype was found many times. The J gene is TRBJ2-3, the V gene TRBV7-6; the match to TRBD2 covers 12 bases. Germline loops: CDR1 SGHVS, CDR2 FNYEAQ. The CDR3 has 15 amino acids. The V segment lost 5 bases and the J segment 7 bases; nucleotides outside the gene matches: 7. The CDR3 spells CASSPTLAGGHTQYF. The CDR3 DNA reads TGTGCCAGCAGCCCTACACTAGCGGGGGGACATACGCAGTATTTT. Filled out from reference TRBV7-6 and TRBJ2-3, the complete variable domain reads GAGVSQSPRYKVTKRGQDVALRCDPISGHVSLYWYRQALGQGPEFLTYFNYEAQQDKSGLPNDRFSAERPEGSISTLTIQRTEQRDSAMYRCASSPTLAGGHTQYFGPGTRLTVL.

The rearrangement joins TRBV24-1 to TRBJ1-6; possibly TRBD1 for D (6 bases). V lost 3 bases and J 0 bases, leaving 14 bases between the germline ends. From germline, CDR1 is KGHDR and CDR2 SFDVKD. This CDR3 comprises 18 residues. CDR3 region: CATSDELTGSSYNSPLHF. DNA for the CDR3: TGTGCCACCAGTGATGAACTTACAGGGAGCTCCTATAATTCACCCCTCCACTTT.

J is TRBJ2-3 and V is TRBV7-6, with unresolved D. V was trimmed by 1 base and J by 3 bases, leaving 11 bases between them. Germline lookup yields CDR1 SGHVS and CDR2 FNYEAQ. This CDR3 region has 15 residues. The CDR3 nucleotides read TGTGCCAGCAGCTTAGGCCCCCGCAGAACAGATACGCAGTATTTT. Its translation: CASSLGPRRTDTQYF.

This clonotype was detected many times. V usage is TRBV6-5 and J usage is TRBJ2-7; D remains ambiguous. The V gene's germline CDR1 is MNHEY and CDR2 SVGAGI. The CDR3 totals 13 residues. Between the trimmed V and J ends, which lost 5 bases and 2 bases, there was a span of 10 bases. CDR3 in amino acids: CASSTGRTYEQYF. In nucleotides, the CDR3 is TGTGCCAGCAGTACCGGACGGACCTACGAGCAGTACTTC.

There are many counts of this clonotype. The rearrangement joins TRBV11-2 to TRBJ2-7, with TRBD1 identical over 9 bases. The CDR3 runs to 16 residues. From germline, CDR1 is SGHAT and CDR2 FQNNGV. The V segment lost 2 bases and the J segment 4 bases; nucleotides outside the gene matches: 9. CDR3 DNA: TGTGCCAGCAGCTTACTTCGACAGGGGGGTCGGTACGAGCAGTACTTC. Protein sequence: CASSLLRQGGRYEQYF.

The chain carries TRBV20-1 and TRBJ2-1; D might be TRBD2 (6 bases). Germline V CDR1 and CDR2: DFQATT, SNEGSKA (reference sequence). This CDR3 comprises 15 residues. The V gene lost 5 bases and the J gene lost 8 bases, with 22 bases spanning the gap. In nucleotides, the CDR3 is TGCAGTGCTTCAGATGGACTACAAGAAGGCGATGAGCAGTTCTTC. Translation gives CSASDGLQEGDEQFF.

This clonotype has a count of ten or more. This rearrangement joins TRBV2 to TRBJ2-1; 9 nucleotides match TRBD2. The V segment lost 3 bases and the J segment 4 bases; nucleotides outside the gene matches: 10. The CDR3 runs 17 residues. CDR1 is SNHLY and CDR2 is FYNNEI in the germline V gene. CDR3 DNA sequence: TGTGCCAGCAGTGAGGAAGGCGGGGGGGCCCTGTACAATGAGCAGTTCTTC. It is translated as CASSEEGGGALYNEQFF.

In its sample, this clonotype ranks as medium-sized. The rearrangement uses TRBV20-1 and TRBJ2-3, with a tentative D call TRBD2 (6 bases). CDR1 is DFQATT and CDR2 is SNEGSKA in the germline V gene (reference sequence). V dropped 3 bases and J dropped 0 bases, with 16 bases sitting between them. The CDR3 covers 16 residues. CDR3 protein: CSASGSGAASTDTQYF. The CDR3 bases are TGCAGTGCTAGCGGTTCGGGAGCGGCAAGCACAGATACGCAGTATTTT.

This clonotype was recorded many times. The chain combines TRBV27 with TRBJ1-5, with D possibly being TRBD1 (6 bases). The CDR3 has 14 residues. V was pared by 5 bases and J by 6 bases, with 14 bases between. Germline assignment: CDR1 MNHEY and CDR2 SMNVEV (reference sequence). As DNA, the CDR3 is TGTGCCAGCAGTCCGGTGGGGGGCCTTCAGCCCCAGCATTTT. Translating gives CASSPVGGLQPQHF.

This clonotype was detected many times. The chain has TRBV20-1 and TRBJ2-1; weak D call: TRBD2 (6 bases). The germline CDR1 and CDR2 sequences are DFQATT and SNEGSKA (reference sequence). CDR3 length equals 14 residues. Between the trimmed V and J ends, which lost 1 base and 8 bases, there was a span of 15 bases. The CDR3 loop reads CSARAASAEDEQFF. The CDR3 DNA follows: TGCAGTGCTAGAGCGGCTAGCGCCGAAGATGAGCAGTTCTTC.

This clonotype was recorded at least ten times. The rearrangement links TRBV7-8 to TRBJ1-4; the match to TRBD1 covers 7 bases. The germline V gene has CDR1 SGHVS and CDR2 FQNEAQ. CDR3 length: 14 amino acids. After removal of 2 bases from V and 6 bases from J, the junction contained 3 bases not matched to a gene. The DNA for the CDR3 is TGTGCCAGCAGCTTACAGGGGGGGTATGAAAAACTGTTTTTT. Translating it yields CASSLQGGYEKLFF.

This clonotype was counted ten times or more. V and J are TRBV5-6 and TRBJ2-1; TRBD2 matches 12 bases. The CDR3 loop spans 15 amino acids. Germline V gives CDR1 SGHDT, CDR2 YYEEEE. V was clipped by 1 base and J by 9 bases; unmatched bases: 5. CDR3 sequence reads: CASSLPLAGGLEQFF. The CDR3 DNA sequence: TGTGCCAGCAGCTTGCCACTAGCGGGGGGTCTTGAGCAGTTCTTC.

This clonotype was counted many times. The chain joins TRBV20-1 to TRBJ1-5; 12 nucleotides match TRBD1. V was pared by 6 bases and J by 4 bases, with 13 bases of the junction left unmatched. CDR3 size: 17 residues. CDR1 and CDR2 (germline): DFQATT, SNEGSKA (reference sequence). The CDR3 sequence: CSAQAGTGGSRNQPQHF. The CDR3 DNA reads TGCAGTGCCCAGGCCGGGACAGGGGGCAGTAGGAATCAGCCCCAGCATTTT.

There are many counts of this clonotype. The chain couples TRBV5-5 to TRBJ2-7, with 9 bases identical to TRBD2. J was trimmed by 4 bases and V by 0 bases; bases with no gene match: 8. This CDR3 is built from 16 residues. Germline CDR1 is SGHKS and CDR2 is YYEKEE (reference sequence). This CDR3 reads CASSLEGGGAGYEQYF. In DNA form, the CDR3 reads TGTGCCAGCAGCTTGGAGGGCGGGGGGGCTGGTTACGAGCAGTACTTC.

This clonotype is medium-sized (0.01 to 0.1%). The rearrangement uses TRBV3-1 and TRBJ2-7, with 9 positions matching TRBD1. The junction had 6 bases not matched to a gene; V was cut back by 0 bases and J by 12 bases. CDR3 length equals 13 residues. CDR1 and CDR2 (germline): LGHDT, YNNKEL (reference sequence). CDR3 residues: CASSQDPGQGPYF. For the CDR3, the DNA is TGTGCCAGCAGCCAAGATCCGGGACAGGGACCGTACTTC.